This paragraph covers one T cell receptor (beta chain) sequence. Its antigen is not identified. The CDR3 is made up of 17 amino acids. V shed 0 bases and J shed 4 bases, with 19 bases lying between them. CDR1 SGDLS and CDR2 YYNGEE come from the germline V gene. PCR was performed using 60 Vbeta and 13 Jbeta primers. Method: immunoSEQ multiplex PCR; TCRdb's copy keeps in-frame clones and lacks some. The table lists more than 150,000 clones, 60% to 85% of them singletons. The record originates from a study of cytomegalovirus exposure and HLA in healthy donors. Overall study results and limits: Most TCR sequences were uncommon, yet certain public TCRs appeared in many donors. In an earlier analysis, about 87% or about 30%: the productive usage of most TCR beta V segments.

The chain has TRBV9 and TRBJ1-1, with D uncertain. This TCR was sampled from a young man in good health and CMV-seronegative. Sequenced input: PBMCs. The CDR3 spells CASSVAEGTIPSTEAFF. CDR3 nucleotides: TGTGCCAGCAGCGTAGCGGAGGGAACGATCCCCAGCACTGAAGCTTTCTTT.